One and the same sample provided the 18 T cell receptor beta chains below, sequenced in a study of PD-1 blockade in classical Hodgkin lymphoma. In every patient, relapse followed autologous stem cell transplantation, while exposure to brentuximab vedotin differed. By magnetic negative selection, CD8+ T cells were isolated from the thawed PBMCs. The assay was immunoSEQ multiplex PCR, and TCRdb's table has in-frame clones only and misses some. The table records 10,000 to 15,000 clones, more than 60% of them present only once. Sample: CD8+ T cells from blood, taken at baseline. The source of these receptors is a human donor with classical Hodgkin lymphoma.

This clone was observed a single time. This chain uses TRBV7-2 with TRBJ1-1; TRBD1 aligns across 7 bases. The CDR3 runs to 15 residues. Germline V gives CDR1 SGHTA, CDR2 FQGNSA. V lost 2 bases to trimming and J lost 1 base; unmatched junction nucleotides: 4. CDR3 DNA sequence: TGTGCCAGCAGCTTACGACAGGGTGGGAACACTGAAGCTTTCTTT. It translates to CASSLRQGGNTEAFF.

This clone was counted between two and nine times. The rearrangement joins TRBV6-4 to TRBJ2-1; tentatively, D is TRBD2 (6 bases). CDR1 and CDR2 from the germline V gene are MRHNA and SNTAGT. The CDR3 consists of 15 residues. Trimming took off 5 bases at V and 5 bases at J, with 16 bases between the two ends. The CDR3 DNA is TGTGCCAGCAGTCTACATGTGGGCGGGAACAATGAGCAGTTCTTC. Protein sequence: CASSLHVGGNNEQFF.

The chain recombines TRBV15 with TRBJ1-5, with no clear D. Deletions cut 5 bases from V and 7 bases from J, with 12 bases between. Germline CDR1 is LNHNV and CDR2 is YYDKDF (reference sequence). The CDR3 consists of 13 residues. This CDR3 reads CATSPERNQPQHF. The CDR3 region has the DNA TGTGCCACCAGCCCGGAGAGGAACCAGCCCCAGCATTTT.

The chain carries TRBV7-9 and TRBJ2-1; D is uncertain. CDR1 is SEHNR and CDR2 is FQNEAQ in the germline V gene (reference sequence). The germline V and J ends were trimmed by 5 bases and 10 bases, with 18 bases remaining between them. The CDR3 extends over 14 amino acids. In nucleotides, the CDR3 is TGTGCCAGCAGCCCTCCCTGGCAGAGAGACGAGCAGTTCTTC. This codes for CASSPPWQRDEQFF.

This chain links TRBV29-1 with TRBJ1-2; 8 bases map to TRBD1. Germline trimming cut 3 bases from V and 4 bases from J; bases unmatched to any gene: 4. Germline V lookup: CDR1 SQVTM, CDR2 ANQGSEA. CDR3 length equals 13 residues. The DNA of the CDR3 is TGCAGCGTTGAGGCAGGGGGCGTCTATGGCTACACCTTC. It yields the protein CSVEAGGVYGYTF. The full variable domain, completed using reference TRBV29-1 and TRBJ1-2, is SAVISQKPSRDICQRGTSLTIQCQVDSQVTMMFWYRQQPGQSLTLIATANQGSEATYESGFVIDKFPISRPNLTFSTLTVSNMSPEDSSIYLCSVEAGGVYGYTFGSGTRLTVV.

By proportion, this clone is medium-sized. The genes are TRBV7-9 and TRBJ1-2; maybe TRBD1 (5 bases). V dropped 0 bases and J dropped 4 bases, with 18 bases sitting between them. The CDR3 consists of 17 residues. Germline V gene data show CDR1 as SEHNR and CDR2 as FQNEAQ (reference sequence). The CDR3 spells CASSLAVMDTHRYGYTF. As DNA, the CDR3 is TGTGCCAGCAGCTTAGCGGTAATGGACACACACCGCTATGGCTACACCTTC.

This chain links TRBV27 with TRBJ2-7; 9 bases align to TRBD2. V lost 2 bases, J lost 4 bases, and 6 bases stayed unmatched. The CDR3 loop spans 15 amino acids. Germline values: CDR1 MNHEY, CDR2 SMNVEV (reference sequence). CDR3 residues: CASSLAGGGAYEQYF. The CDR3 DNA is TGTGCCAGCAGTTTAGCGGGCGGGGGGGCTTACGAGCAGTACTTC.

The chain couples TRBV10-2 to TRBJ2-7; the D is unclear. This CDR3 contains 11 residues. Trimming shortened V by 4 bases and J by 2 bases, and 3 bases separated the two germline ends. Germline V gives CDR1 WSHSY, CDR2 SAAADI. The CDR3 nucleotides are TGCGCCAGCAGTGGTACCTACGAGCAGTACTTC. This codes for CASSGTYEQYF.

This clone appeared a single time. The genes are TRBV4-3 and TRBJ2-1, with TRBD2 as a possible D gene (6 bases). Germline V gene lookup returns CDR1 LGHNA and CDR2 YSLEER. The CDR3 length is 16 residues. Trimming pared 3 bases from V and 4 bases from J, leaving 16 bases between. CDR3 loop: CASSQGGLGVYNEQFF. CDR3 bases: TGCGCCAGCAGCCAGGGGGGACTGGGGGTATACAATGAGCAGTTCTTC.

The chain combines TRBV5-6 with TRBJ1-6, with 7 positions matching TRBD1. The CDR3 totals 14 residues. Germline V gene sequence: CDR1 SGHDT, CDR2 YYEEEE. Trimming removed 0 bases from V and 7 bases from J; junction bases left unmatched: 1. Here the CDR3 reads CASSLVGQNSPLHF. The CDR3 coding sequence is TGTGCCAGCAGCTTGGTGGGACAGAATTCACCCCTCCACTTT.

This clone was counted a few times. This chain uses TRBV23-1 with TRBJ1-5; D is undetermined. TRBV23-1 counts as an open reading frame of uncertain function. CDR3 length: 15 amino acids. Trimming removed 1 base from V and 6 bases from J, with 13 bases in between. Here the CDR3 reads CASSQWEGIGQPQHF. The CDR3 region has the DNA TGCGCCAGCAGTCAATGGGAAGGGATCGGTCAGCCCCAGCATTTT.

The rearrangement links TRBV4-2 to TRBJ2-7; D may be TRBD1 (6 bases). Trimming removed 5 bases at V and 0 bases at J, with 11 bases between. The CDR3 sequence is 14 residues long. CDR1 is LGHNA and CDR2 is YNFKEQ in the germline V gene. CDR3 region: CASSETGVSYEQYF. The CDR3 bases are TGTGCCAGCAGCGAGACAGGAGTCTCCTACGAGCAGTACTTC.

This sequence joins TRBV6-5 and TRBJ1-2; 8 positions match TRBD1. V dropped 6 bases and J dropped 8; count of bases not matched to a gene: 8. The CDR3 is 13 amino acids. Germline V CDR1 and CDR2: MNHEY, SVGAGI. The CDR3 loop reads CASSRTGWDGYTF. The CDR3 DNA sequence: TGTGCCAGCAGCCGGACAGGGTGGGACGGCTACACCTTC.

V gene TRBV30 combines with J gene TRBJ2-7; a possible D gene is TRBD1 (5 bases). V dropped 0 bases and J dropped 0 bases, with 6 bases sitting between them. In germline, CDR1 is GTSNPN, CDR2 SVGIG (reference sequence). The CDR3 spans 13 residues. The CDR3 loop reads CAWSVGDSYEQYF. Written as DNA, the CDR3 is TGTGCCTGGAGTGTAGGGGACTCCTACGAGCAGTACTTC. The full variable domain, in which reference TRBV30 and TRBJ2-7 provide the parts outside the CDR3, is SQTIHQWPATLVQPVGSPLSLECTVEGTSNPNLYWYRQAAGRGLQLLFYSVGIGQISSEVPQNLSASRPQDRQFILSSKKLLLSDSGFYLCAWSVGDSYEQYFGPGTRLTVT.

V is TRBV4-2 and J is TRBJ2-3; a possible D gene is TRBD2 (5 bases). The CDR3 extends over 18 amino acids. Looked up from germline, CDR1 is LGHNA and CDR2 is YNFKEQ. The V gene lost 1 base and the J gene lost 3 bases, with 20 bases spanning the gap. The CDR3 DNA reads TGTGCCAGCAGCCAAGTTGAAGGTCGGAGCGGTGGGACAGATACGCAGTATTTT. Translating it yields CASSQVEGRSGGTDTQYF.

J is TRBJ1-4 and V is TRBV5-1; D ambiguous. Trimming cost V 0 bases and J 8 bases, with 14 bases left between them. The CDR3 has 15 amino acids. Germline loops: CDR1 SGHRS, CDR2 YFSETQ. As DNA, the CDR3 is TGCGCCAGCAGCTTGGCCGACGCAGGCGGCGAAAAACTGTTTTTT. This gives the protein CASSLADAGGEKLFF. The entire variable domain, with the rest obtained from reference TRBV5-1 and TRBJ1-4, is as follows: KAGVTQTPRYLIKTRGQQVTLSCSPISGHRSVSWYQQTPGQGLQFLFEYFSETQRNKGNFPGRFSGRQFSNSRSEMNVSTLELGDSALYLCASSLADAGGEKLFFGSGTQLSVL.

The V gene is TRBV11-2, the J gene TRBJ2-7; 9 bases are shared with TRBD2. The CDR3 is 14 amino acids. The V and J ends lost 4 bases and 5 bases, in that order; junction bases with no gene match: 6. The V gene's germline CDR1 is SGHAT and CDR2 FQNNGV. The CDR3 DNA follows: TGTGCCAGCAGCTCGAGCGGGGGGCTAAACGAGCAGTACTTC. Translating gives CASSSSGGLNEQYF.

The CDR3 DNA sequence: TGTGCCAGCAGTTACTCGTCGGGGGCCTTAACAGATACGCAGTATTTT. As protein: CASSYSSGALTDTQYF. V usage is TRBV6-5 and J usage is TRBJ2-3, with D perhaps given as TRBD1 or TRBD2 (6 bases each). Trimming removed 0 bases from V and 3 bases from J, with 13 bases in between. The CDR3 runs to 16 residues. Germline CDR1 and CDR2: MNHEY and SVGAGI.